This T cell receptor (beta chain) was retrieved from a study of T cell responses to AZD1222 COVID-19 vaccine. Libraries were prepared by immunoSEQ multiplex PCR; TCRdb keeps only in-frame clonotypes and omits some of them. The data hold about 99,000 clones, with approximately 86% observed a single time. Trimming pared 4 bases from V and 5 bases from J, leaving 22 bases between. The germline gives CDR1 SGHKS, CDR2 YYEKEE (reference sequence). The CDR3 runs to 16 residues. The chain links TRBV5-5 to TRBJ2-7; tentative D call: TRBD2 (6 bases). The sequence derives from an adult who received the MenACWY meningococcal vaccine as a control. The sequenced sample was peripheral blood, obtained 28 days after the second dose of the MenACWY control vaccine. Here the CDR3 DNA reads TGTGCCAGCAGCCTCGGGGTTAGGGGAGGTGGGGACGAGCAGTACTTC. This encodes CASSLGVRGGGDEQYF.